These T cell receptor beta chains were read from a single sample in a study of blood T cell repertoires in COVID-19. Profiled with immunoSEQ multiplex PCR; TCRdb holds only in-frame clones, not every one. This table holds about 270,000 clones, approximately 89% found once. The sequenced sample was PBMCs or T cells enriched from blood (not recorded which). These receptor sequences come from a young woman who had recovered from COVID-19. Both conserved end residues are part of each CDR3. The D gene is left open where the match is weak. Size values are once, few and many counts, or a class for expanded clones, and some rows have none.

clone_size j_call d_call v_call cdr3_aa cdr3_nt
. TRBJ1-5 . TRBV30 CAWSPGTSNQPQHF TGTGCCTGGAGTCCCGGGACAAGCAATCAGCCCCAGCATTTT
. TRBJ2-1 TRBD2 TRBV10-3 CAIRKAGAYNEQFF TGTGCCATCAGAAAAGCGGGGGCCTACAATGAGCAGTTCTTC
. TRBJ1-4 TRBD1 TRBV5-5 CASKEGAIEKLFF TGTGCCAGCAAGGAGGGGGCGATAGAAAAACTGTTTTTT
. TRBJ1-6 . TRBV4-2 CASSPGPSEGGSYNSPLHF TGTGCCAGCAGCCCGGGACCTTCCGAAGGGGGTTCCTATAATTCACCCCTCCACTTT
. TRBJ1-1 . TRBV25-1 CASSEFRENTEAFF TGTGCCAGCAGTGAATTTCGGGAGAACACTGAAGCTTTCTTT
. TRBJ1-3 . TRBV18 CASSELGLTPGSSGNTIYF TGTGCCAGCTCTGAACTGGGACTCACTCCGGGCAGCTCTGGAAACACCATATATTTT
. TRBJ2-3 TRBD2 TRBV14 CASSLRLAEFRTDTQYF TGTGCCAGCAGCCTCCGACTAGCGGAGTTTCGCACAGATACGCAGTATTTT
. TRBJ1-1 TRBD1 TRBV6-5 CASRRGTGVTEAFF TGTGCCAGCAGGAGGGGGACAGGGGTCACTGAAGCTTTCTTT
. TRBJ1-4 TRBD1 TRBV6-5 CASSYRTGLRDGKLFF TGTGCCAGCAGTTACCGGACAGGGTTACGAGATGGAAAACTGTTTTTT
. TRBJ1-2 TRBD1 TRBV25-1 CASSVPGQVYGYTF TGTGCCAGCAGTGTCCCGGGACAGGTTTATGGCTACACCTTC
. TRBJ1-4 . TRBV6-5 CASSMGAQLFF TGTGCCAGCAGTATGGGGGCACAACTGTTTTTT
. TRBJ2-2 TRBD2 TRBV10-2 CASMIAGPNTGELFF TGCGCCAGTATGATAGCGGGGCCGAACACCGGGGAGCTGTTTTTT
few TRBJ2-3 . TRBV2 CASSDGRGLDTQYF TGTGCCAGCAGTGATGGTAGGGGATTGGATACGCAGTATTTT
. TRBJ1-4 TRBD1 TRBV24-1 CATSDGQGATNEKLFF TGTGCCACCAGTGATGGACAGGGGGCAACTAATGAAAAACTGTTTTTT
. TRBJ1-3 . TRBV21-1 CASKHIWTGTAQSGNTIYF TGTGCCAGCAAGCATATATGGACCGGGACAGCTCAATCTGGAAACACCATATATTTT
. TRBJ1-2 TRBD1 TRBV4-1 CASSFSSDRVGGYTF TGCGCCAGCAGCTTTTCCTCCGACAGGGTGGGAGGCTACACCTTC
. TRBJ1-1 . TRBV11-2 CASSLSGRENTEAFF TGTGCCAGCAGCTTATCGGGCAGGGAAAACACTGAAGCTTTCTTT
. TRBJ1-5 . TRBV6-2/TRBV6-3 CASSFVTGNQPQHF TGTGCCAGCAGTTTTGTTACGGGCAATCAGCCCCAGCATTTT
. TRBJ1-6 TRBD1 TRBV9 CASSGTANSPLHF TGTGCCAGCTCCGGGACAGCTAATTCACCCCTCCACTTT
. TRBJ2-1 TRBD1 TRBV5-1 CASSLKQGAAGNEQFF TGCGCCAGCAGCTTGAAACAGGGGGCGGCGGGCAATGAGCAGTTCTTC
. TRBJ2-5 TRBD2 TRBV5-1 CASSLGGGGTSETQYF TGCGCCAGCAGCTTGGGAGGCGGGGGTACGTCAGAGACCCAGTACTTC
. TRBJ2-1 TRBD2 TRBV3-1/TRBV3-2 CASSQTSGGTYNEQFF TGTGCCAGCAGCCAAACTAGCGGGGGGACCTACAATGAGCAGTTCTTC